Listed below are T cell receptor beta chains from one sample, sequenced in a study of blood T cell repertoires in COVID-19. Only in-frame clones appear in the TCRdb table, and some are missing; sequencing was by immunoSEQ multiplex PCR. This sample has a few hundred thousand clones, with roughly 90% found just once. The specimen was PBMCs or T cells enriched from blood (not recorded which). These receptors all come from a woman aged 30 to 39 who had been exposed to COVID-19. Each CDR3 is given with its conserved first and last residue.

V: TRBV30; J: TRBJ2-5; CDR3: CAWNHGTSGSGTQYF
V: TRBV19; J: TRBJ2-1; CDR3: CASMETTYNEQFF
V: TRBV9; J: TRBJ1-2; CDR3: CASSPRQGEGYGYTF
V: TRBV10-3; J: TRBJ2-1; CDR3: CALGLGGNEQFF
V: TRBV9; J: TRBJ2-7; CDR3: CASSDSGSENSYEQYF
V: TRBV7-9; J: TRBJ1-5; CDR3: CASSEIGQTSNQPQHF
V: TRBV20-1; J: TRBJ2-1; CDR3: CSASLGLAGALYNEQFF
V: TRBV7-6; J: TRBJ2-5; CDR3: CASSLARLGLAGEETQYF
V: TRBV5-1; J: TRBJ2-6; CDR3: CASSFRTGAPSGANVLTF
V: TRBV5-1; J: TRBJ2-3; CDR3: CASSSGLAATDTQYF
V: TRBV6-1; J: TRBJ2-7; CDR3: CASSVEAEPYEQYF
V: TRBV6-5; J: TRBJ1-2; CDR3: CASGYHGSNGYTF
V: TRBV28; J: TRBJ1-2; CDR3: CASSLRSNYGYTF
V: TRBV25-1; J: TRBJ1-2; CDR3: CASSDRYYGYTF
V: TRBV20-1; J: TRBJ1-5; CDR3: CSARDLGAQHF
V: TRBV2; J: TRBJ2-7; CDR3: CAGQGAGGPPYEQYF
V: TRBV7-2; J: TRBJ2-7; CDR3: CASSLNSGLIYEQYF
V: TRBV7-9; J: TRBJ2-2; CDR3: CASSLITVRAGELFF
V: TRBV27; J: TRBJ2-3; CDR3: CASSSPSGRADTQYF
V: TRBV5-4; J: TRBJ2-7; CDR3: CASSLGDSSSYEQYF
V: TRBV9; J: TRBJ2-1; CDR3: CASSVEWAASAYNEQFF
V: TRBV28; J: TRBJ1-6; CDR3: CASSPQTGVGSPLHF
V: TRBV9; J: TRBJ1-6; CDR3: CASSSPWEGTNSPLHF
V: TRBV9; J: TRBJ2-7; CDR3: CASSVAETGGGQYF
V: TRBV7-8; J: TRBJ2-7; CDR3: CASSSRGVGEQYF
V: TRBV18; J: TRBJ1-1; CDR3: CASSQGGWNTEAFF
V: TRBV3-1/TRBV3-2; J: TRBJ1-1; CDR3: CASRNQGNTEAFF
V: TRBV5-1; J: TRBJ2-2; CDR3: CASSRVGGAGGPVGELFF
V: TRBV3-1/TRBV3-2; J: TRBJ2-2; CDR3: CASSGTSGRLGTGELFF
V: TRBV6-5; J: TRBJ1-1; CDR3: CASSYSSGVTEAFF
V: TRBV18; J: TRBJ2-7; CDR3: CASSPRDSSYEQYF
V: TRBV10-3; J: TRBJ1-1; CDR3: CAISDNAGNTEAFF
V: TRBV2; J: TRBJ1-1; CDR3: CASRRSQNTEAFF
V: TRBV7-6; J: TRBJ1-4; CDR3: CASSLGREPRREKLFF
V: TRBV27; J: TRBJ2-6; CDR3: CATHSGANVLTF
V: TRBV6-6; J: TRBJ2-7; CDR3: CASRSKRERIHEQYF
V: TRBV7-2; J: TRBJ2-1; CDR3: CASSALTGRADEQFF
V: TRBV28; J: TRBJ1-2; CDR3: CASSLGVLNYGYTF
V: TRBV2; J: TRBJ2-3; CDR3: CASSGTSGMGDTQYF
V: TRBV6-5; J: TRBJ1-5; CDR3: CASSSDRVQGPQHF
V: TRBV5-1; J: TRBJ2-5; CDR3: CASSLGQGDLPSQETQYF
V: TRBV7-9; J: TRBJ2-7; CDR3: CAIPDRGGGYEQYF
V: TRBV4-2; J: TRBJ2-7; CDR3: CASSTPEGTPSYEQYF
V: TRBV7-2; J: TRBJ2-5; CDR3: CASSLVGLAGGPETQYF
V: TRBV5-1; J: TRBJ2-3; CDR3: CASSLEADTDTQYF
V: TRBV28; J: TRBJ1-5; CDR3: CASSPEAGLGSNQPQHF
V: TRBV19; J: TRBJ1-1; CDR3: CASSIGGLGQALSEAFF
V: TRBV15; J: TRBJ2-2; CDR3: CATSTLQEHGELFF
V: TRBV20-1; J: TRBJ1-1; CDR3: CSASDVGHNTEAFF
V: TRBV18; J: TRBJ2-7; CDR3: CASSPPKTSASYEQYF